Following are 6 T cell receptor beta chains from one sample sequenced in a study of cytomegalovirus exposure and HLA in healthy donors. PCR involved 60 Vbeta and 13 Jbeta primers. Produced via immunoSEQ multiplex PCR; TCRdb's table is partial and in-frame only. The sample includes some 81,000 clones, more than 65% of them seen just once. The sample was PBMCs. These receptors came from a middle-aged woman in good health and CMV-seropositive.

The chain employs TRBV29-1 and TRBJ2-7, with 9 bases that match TRBD2. Germline V gene sequence: CDR1 SQVTM, CDR2 ANQGSEA. J lost 4 bases, V lost 2 bases, and 6 bases had no gene match. This CDR3 spans 14 amino acids. CDR3 loop: CSVEFGSGSYEQYF. The CDR3 DNA is TGCAGCGTTGAATTTGGTAGCGGGAGTTACGAGCAGTACTTC.

The sample holds one count of this clone. This rearrangement joins TRBV30 to TRBJ1-4; D gene uncertain. The V end was cut by 2 bases, the J end by 7 bases, with 11 bases between. This CDR3 region has 13 residues. CDR1 is GTSNPN, CDR2 SVGIG, per germline (reference sequence). The CDR3 here is CAWSFPGSEKLFF. CDR3 nucleotide sequence: TGTGCCTGGAGTTTTCCCGGTTCTGAAAAACTGTTTTTT.

The chain couples TRBV7-9 to TRBJ1-1, with a possible D match to TRBD1 (5 bases). The CDR3 has 15 amino acids. Germline V lookup: CDR1 SEHNR, CDR2 FQNEAQ (reference sequence). Trimming took off 1 base at V and 3 bases at J, with 12 bases between the two ends. Here the CDR3 reads CASSLGDPGHTEAFF. DNA of the CDR3: TGTGCCAGCAGCTTAGGAGACCCAGGGCACACTGAAGCTTTCTTT.

This clone was recorded once. The chain uses TRBV9 and TRBJ2-7; TRBD1 is a possible D gene (6 bases). The CDR3 loop spans 14 amino acids. Trimming took 0 bases from V and 3 from J, leaving 10 bases between them. Germline V gene data show CDR1 as SGDLS and CDR2 as YYNGEE. The CDR3 DNA reads as TGTGCCAGCAGCGTAGGAGGGGACAACTACGAGCAGTACTTC. Translation gives CASSVGGDNYEQYF.

This clone was counted a single time. The V gene is TRBV15, the J gene TRBJ2-5; 10 bases are a match to TRBD1. The CDR3 runs 16 residues. Trimming cost V 2 bases and J 3 bases; bases outside gene matches: 6. CDR1 LNHNV and CDR2 YYDKDF come from the germline V gene (reference sequence). CDR3 coding DNA: TGTGCCACCAGCAGAACCGCCGGGACAGGGGAAGAGACCCAGTACTTC. It codes for CATSRTAGTGEETQYF.

V usage is TRBV7-2 and J usage is TRBJ2-5; TRBD2 matches at 12 bases. Germline V gives CDR1 SGHTA, CDR2 FQGNSA. The CDR3 is 15 residues long. With V trimmed by 6 bases and J by 3 bases, 5 bases remained unmatched. CDR3 in amino acids: CASSYLAGGKETQYF. As DNA, the CDR3 is TGTGCCAGCAGTTATCTAGCGGGAGGGAAAGAGACCCAGTACTTC.